These T cell receptor beta chains were read from a single sample in a study of T cells in Graves' hyperthyroidism and ophthalmopathy. TCRdb fed the multiplex PCR reads into MiXCR, producing one record per CDR3 protein. The sample contains 700,000 to 850,000 distinct CDR3 sequences, approximately 40% of which appear only once. The material sequenced was blood. The receptors originated from a woman aged 40 to 50 with Graves' hyperthyroidism. CDR3s include the opening cysteine and the closing phenylalanine or tryptophan. Clone size, where shown, is once, few, many, or a class for clones that have expanded.

TRBJ1-2,NA,TRBV2,CASSDEAENYGYTF
TRBJ1-2,few,TRBV4-1,CASSQFLGGGYTF
TRBJ1-2,NA,TRBV4-3,CASSQDLRGSYGYTF
TRBJ1-1,many,TRBV10-3,CAIRGQSGNTEAFF
TRBJ1-5,once,TRBV10-3,CAISPTGPNQPQHF
TRBJ2-2,NA,TRBV5-1,CASSLSSLGLGELFF
TRBJ2-3,NA,TRBV7-2,CASSLVQRVNTDTQYF
TRBJ1-2,many,TRBV7-9,CASSLAGGEGYTF
TRBJ1-5,few,TRBV6-5,CGVQGSNQPQHF
TRBJ1-2,NA,TRBV12-3/TRBV12-4,CASSLGDPLAYGYTF
TRBJ1-3,NA,TRBV5-4,CASSLDKASGNTIYF
TRBJ1-5,NA,TRBV5-1,CASSFSRGGNQPQHF
TRBJ1-5,once,TRBV7-9,CASSQENALTGALQPQHF
TRBJ1-3,many,TRBV29-1,CSAEGGNTIYF
TRBJ2-2,NA,TRBV5-6,CASSRFVGGELFF
TRBJ2-7,many,TRBV7-2,CASSLDAAPSSYEQYF
TRBJ2-7,few,TRBV4-3,CASSQGQQASYEQYF
TRBJ1-2,many,TRBV20-1,CSARDGQGFPSYGYTF
TRBJ2-5,NA,TRBV28,CASSLHPRGETQYF
TRBJ2-5,NA,TRBV10-2,CASMKGGQGETQHF
TRBJ1-1,NA,TRBV6-6,CASSLPLQGLNTEAFF
TRBJ1-1,many,TRBV19,CASSIKGLNTEAFF
TRBJ1-2,many,TRBV29-1,CSADRSYGYTF
TRBJ2-7,NA,TRBV19,CASSIGTGGFVYEQYF
TRBJ2-2,few,TRBV10-3,CASRQNRFLPGELFF
TRBJ1-1,many,TRBV9,CASSVQDRVVTEAFF
TRBJ1-5,NA,TRBV19,CASSITGGLSNQPQHF